A single sample gave rise to the 4 T cell receptor beta chains below, sequenced in a study of cytomegalovirus exposure and HLA in healthy donors. Use of 60 Vbeta and 13 Jbeta primers characterized the PCR. Profiled with immunoSEQ multiplex PCR; TCRdb holds only in-frame clones, not every one. The table has 100,000 to 150,000 clones, 74% seen once. Sequencing was performed on PBMCs. Receptor source: a man aged 35 to 55 in good health and CMV-seropositive.

This chain connects TRBV7-2 to TRBJ1-2; a weak D match, TRBD1 (6 bases). This CDR3 has 14 amino acids. The V end lost 1 base, the J end lost 8 bases, and 14 bases lay between the germline ends. Germline V lookup: CDR1 SGHTA, CDR2 FQGNSA. This CDR3 is CASSLDARGLGYTF. In DNA, the CDR3 is TGTGCCAGCAGCTTAGATGCCAGGGGATTAGGCTACACCTTC. Looking up the rest from reference TRBV7-2 and TRBJ1-2 gives the full variable domain: GAGVSQSPSNKVTEKGKDVELRCDPISGHTALYWYRQSLGQGLEFLIYFQGNSAPDKSGLPSDRFSAERTGGSVSTLTIQRTQQEDSAVYLCASSLDARGLGYTFGSGTRLTVV.

In regard to this clone: At one end, the junction sequence differs from germline, possibly due to a read error. The rearrangement links TRBV5-4 to TRBJ2-1; TRBD2 matches 14 bases. The CDR3 length is 16 residues. The germline V gene encodes CDR1 SGHNT and CDR2 YYREEE (reference sequence). CDR3 sequence (DNA): TGTGCCAGCAGTGGACTAGCGGGAGGTACCGGGTATGAGCAATTCTTC. Translating it yields CASSGLAGGTGYEQFF.

The V gene is TRBV6-1, the J gene TRBJ2-7; the match to TRBD2 covers 8 bases. CDR3 size: 15 residues. The trim removed 6 bases at V and 1 base at J, leaving 8 bases unmatched. Germline CDR1 MNHNS, CDR2 SASEGT. The CDR3 loop reads CASSPGGPRSYEQYF. CDR3 in DNA: TGTGCCAGCAGCCCGGGGGGGCCTCGTTCCTACGAGCAGTACTTC.

The chain links TRBV30 to TRBJ1-1; tentative D call: TRBD1 (6 bases). With 2 bases removed from V and 3 bases from J, the gap between germline ends came to 13 bases. This CDR3 contains 14 residues. Per the germline V gene, CDR1 is GTSNPN and CDR2 is SVGIG (reference sequence). The CDR3: CAWSPGGSYTEAFF. The CDR3 region has the DNA TGTGCCTGGAGTCCTGGGGGCAGTTACACTGAAGCTTTCTTT.